The T cell receptor beta chain described here comes from a study of T-cell reconstitution after alpha-beta-depleted transplantation in children. The study, taken as a whole, reports: At day 60, the high TCRbeta diversity found in some patients originated from recipient T cells and thymic progenitors that had survived.

The CDR3 consists of 16 residues. The V end lost 6 bases, the J end lost 3 bases, and 20 bases lay between the germline ends. CDR1 and CDR2 from the germline V gene are PRHDT and FYEKMQ (reference sequence). Library preparation (for TCRbeta) was performed with unique molecular identifiers. MiXCR was run by TCRdb on the PCR reads, yielding one entry per CDR3 protein. The table has about 200,000 distinct CDR3 sequences, more than 15% seen once; the top ten hold around 44%. Comment on this clonotype: The antigen is not known.

The input for sequencing was PBMCs, mostly from graft donor cells, taken 360 days after TCRalphabeta/CD19-depleted stem cell transplant. The receptor comes from a male patient between 2 and 10 years old who had a stem cell transplant for acute lymphoblastic leukemia, so the T cells may come from the graft donor. The genes are TRBV13 and TRBJ1-2, with D hard to call. The CDR3 coding sequence is TGTGCCAGCAGTTCCCCCTCTGGGAGGAGACACTATGGCTACACCTTC. It specifies CASSSPSGRRHYGYTF. Drawing the rest from reference TRBV13 and TRBJ1-2, the complete variable domain is AAGVIQSPRHLIKEKRETATLKCYPIPRHDTVYWYQQGPGQDPQFLISFYEKMQSDKGSIPDRFSAQQFSDYHSELNMSSLELGDSALYFCASSSPSGRRHYGYTFGSGTRLTVV.